These 18 T cell receptor beta chains were all obtained from the same sample, sequenced in a study of graft-versus-host responses after intestinal transplantation. The assay was immunoSEQ multiplex PCR, and TCRdb's table has in-frame clones only and misses some. This table has 40,000 to 55,000 clones, about 91% appearing once. Sequenced material: PBMCs, taken 524 days after transplant. The origin of the receptors is a human patient who received an intestinal transplant, so some T cells may come from the graft donor.

This rearrangement joins TRBV7-3 to TRBJ2-1; TRBD1 is a possible D gene (6 bases). Trimming cost V 4 bases and J 0 bases, with 16 bases left between them. The CDR3 contains 17 residues. CDR1 and CDR2 (germline): SGHTA, FQGTGA. The CDR3 DNA is TGTGCCAGCAGCTCCTTCCAGGGGCCCCTCTCCTACAATGAGCAGTTCTTC. Encoded protein: CASSSFQGPLSYNEQFF.

The J gene is TRBJ2-3, the V gene TRBV2; D call uncertain. The V end was cut by 1 base, the J end by 5 bases, with 10 bases between. The CDR3 consists of 14 residues. Germline loops: CDR1 SNHLY, CDR2 FYNNEI. The chain's CDR3 is CASSEGGSLDTQYF. The CDR3 region has the DNA TGTGCCAGCAGTGAAGGAGGTTCTCTAGATACGCAGTATTTT.

The chain joins TRBV18 to TRBJ2-3, with 8 bases lining up with TRBD2. CDR1 is KGHSH, CDR2 LQKENI, per germline. The CDR3 has 15 residues. The V gene end was trimmed by 6 bases and the J gene end by 0 bases; junction bases not matched to a gene: 5. The CDR3 here is CASSVAGTSTDTQYF. The CDR3 DNA sequence: TGTGCCAGCTCCGTAGCGGGAACTAGCACAGATACGCAGTATTTT. Filled out from reference TRBV18 and TRBJ2-3, the complete variable domain reads NAGVMQNPRHLVRRRGQEARLRCSPMKGHSHVYWYRQLPEEGLKFMVYLQKENIIDESGMPKERFSAEFPKEGPSILRIQQVVRGDSAAYFCASSVAGTSTDTQYFGPGTRLTVL.

This clone was found a few times. The chain uses TRBV7-9 and TRBJ1-1; possible D gene TRBD1, 6 bases. Trimming pared 1 base from V and 3 bases from J, leaving 15 bases between. The CDR3 has 16 amino acids. Germline V gene sequence: CDR1 SEHNR, CDR2 FQNEAQ (reference sequence). The CDR3 protein is CASSLVQGSGHTEAFF. CDR3 in DNA: TGTGCCAGCAGCTTAGTACAGGGCTCCGGCCACACTGAAGCTTTCTTT.

The chain links TRBV4-3 to TRBJ2-3; D call uncertain. Germline loops: CDR1 LGHNA, CDR2 YSLEER. Trimming cost V 0 bases and J 4 bases, with 20 bases left between them. CDR3 length: 18 amino acids. The CDR3 DNA reads TGCGCCAGCAGCCAAGATCTTACCGGGCACGTGGTGGCAGATACGCAGTATTTT. Translated, it gives CASSQDLTGHVVADTQYF.

The V gene is TRBV9, the J gene TRBJ1-1; D not resolved. The CDR3 runs 15 residues. Germline CDR1 SGDLS, CDR2 YYNGEE. Trimming cost V 3 bases and J 7 bases, with 19 bases left between them. CDR3 region: CASSARTDYHHEAFF. Here the CDR3 DNA reads TGTGCCAGCAGCGCGCGGACCGACTACCACCATGAAGCTTTCTTT.

This clone was seen only once. V gene TRBV28 combines with J gene TRBJ2-1, with TRBD2 matching over 13 bases. V trimming: 7 bases; J trimming: 7 bases; junction bases outside the gene matches: 13. The germline V gene encodes CDR1 MDHEN and CDR2 SYDVKM. The length of the CDR3 is 17 residues. The CDR3 is CASTGTSGTLKRNEQFF. CDR3 nucleotides: TGTGCCAGCACCGGGACTAGCGGGACCTTAAAGAGAAATGAGCAGTTCTTC.

The chain carries TRBV9 and TRBJ2-7, with 12 bases identical to TRBD2. CDR3 length equals 15 residues. V shed 0 bases, J shed 3 bases, and the junction held 1 base outside the gene matches. Germline V CDR1 and CDR2: SGDLS, YYNGEE. CDR3 loop: CASSVASGGGYEQYF. The CDR3 DNA is TGTGCCAGCAGCGTAGCTAGCGGGGGGGGCTACGAGCAGTACTTC.

This sequence joins TRBV4-2 and TRBJ2-3; D is unresolved. CDR3 length equals 12 residues. V shed 0 bases and J shed 3 bases, with 1 base lying between them. CDR1 is LGHNA, CDR2 YNFKEQ, per germline. This CDR3 is CASSQETDTQYF. In DNA, the CDR3 is TGTGCCAGCAGCCAAGAGACAGATACGCAGTATTTT.

The rearrangement joins TRBV14 to TRBJ2-2; 11 bases align to TRBD2. Unmatched junction bases numbered 8, after V lost 5 bases and J lost 6 bases. Per germline, CDR1 SGHDN and CDR2 FVKESK. The length of the CDR3 is 16 residues. CDR3 loop: CASSFGTSGPAGELFF. The DNA for the CDR3 is TGTGCCAGCAGCTTCGGGACTAGCGGCCCCGCCGGGGAGCTGTTTTTT.

V and J are TRBV6-1 and TRBJ1-2; D gene ambiguous. This CDR3 comprises 14 residues. V lost 2 bases and J lost 0, with 7 bases in between. Germline V gene sequence: CDR1 MNHNS, CDR2 SASEGT. CDR3 sequence reads: CASSETAANYGYTF. In DNA form, the CDR3 reads TGTGCCAGCAGTGAAACGGCCGCTAACTATGGCTACACCTTC.

The chain couples TRBV25-1 to TRBJ2-7; no clear D. The germline CDR1 and CDR2 sequences are MGHDK and SYGVNS. Trimming left V 6 bases short and J 0 bases short, with 3 bases between. The CDR3 is 11 residues long. CDR3 residues: CASSLSYEQYF. CDR3 DNA: TGTGCCAGCAGCCTCTCCTACGAGCAGTACTTC.

The V and J genes are TRBV6-5 and TRBJ1-2, with 8 bases matching TRBD1. V was clipped by 2 bases and J by 0 bases; unmatched bases: 5. Germline values: CDR1 MNHEY, CDR2 SVGAGI. CDR3 length: 16 amino acids. CDR3 in DNA: TGTGCCAGCAGTTACGTGGGACAGGCGGCTAACTATGGCTACACCTTC. This translates into CASSYVGQAANYGYTF.

The table lists this clone with a count of one. The chain combines TRBV30 with TRBJ2-7; D gene unclear. V lost 1 base, J lost 4 bases, and 2 bases lay in between. The CDR3 runs 10 residues. Per the germline V gene, CDR1 is GTSNPN and CDR2 is SVGIG (reference sequence). CDR3 in amino acids: CAWSGYEQYF. The CDR3 DNA follows: TGTGCCTGGAGTGGATACGAGCAGTACTTC. Based on the CDR3 plus reference TRBV30 and TRBJ2-7, the full variable domain is SQTIHQWPATLVQPVGSPLSLECTVEGTSNPNLYWYRQAAGRGLQLLFYSVGIGQISSEVPQNLSASRPQDRQFILSSKKLLLSDSGFYLCAWSGYEQYFGPGTRLTVT.

The chain couples TRBV5-4 to TRBJ2-3; 9 positions match TRBD2. The trim removed 1 base at V and 4 bases at J, leaving 1 base unmatched. Germline V gene sequence: CDR1 SGHNT, CDR2 YYREEE (reference sequence). The CDR3 consists of 14 residues. CDR3 DNA: TGTGCCAGCAGCTTGACTAGCGGGCCAGATACGCAGTATTTT. Its translation: CASSLTSGPDTQYF.

The V gene is TRBV5-1, the J gene TRBJ2-2; 8 bases align to TRBD2. CDR3 length: 17 residues. After removal of 1 base from V and 1 base from J, the junction contained 6 bases not matched to a gene. Germline V CDR1 and CDR2: SGHRS, YFSETQ. CDR3 nucleotides: TGCGCCAGCAGCTTGATGGCGGGAGGCCTGAACACCGGGGAGCTGTTTTTT. Its translation: CASSLMAGGLNTGELFF.

The V call is TRBV7-9, the J call TRBJ2-5; D ambiguous. Deletions cut 5 bases from V and 2 bases from J, with 9 bases between. Looked up from germline, CDR1 is SEHNR and CDR2 is FQNEAQ (reference sequence). The CDR3 consists of 13 residues. DNA for the CDR3: TGTGCCAGCAGCCCCAGATTACAAGAGACCCAGTACTTC. Amino acids: CASSPRLQETQYF.

V is TRBV7-9 and J is TRBJ1-1; 12 nucleotides align to TRBD1. The CDR3 length is 16 residues. The germline gives CDR1 SEHNR, CDR2 FQNEAQ (reference sequence). J gave up 5 bases and V 5 bases, and 9 bases lay outside the gene matches. Written as DNA, the CDR3 is TGTGCCAGCAGCCTGGGGACAGGGGGCGCGGGTACTGAAGCTTTCTTT. Translating gives CASSLGTGGAGTEAFF.